The 26 T cell receptor beta chains listed next were all sequenced from one sample in a study of T cell repertoires in urothelial bladder cancer. The protocol was immunoSEQ multiplex PCR, while the TCRdb copy is restricted to in-frame clones and leaves out a portion. The sample consists of about 13,000 clones, roughly 65% of them appearing once. The sequenced material came from tumor-infiltrating cells from bladder cancer. The receptors originated from a human donor with urothelial carcinoma.

This clone was seen once. The chain is built from TRBV30 and TRBJ2-1; D unclear. The CDR3 is 12 amino acids. The germline V and J ends were trimmed by 1 base and 7 bases, with 8 bases remaining between them. The V gene's germline CDR1 is GTSNPN and CDR2 SVGIG (reference sequence). CDR3 loop: CAWSAVTNEQFF. Written as DNA, the CDR3 is TGTGCCTGGAGTGCCGTAACAAATGAGCAGTTCTTC.

This chain uses TRBV18 with TRBJ2-3; 7 bases line up with TRBD2. Germline V gene data show CDR1 as KGHSH and CDR2 as LQKENI. After removal of 2 bases from V and 5 bases from J, the junction contained 7 bases not matched to a gene. CDR3 length: 15 amino acids. The CDR3 DNA follows: TGTGCCAGCTCACCAGGCGGGAGCCGGAAAGATACGCAGTATTTT. Its protein product is CASSPGGSRKDTQYF.

The chain carries TRBV23-1 and TRBJ2-7, with D perhaps assigned TRBD1 or TRBD2 (5 bases each). TRBV23-1 is reported as an ORF; its role is uncertain. This CDR3 spans 18 amino acids. V lost 2 bases to trimming and J lost 3 bases, with 23 bases between them. For the CDR3, the DNA is TGCGCCAGCAGTCAACCCAGGGTGAGGCAGGTGGAGGACTACGAGCAGTACGTC. This encodes CASSQPRVRQVEDYEQYV.

This clone has only a few counts. CDR3 amino acids: CASSQEFEKLFF. In DNA, the CDR3 is TGCGCCAGCAGCCAAGAATTTGAAAAACTGTTTTTT. The chain joins TRBV4-1 to TRBJ1-4; D uncertain. V was clipped by 0 bases and J by 7 bases, with 3 bases between them. There are 12 residues in the CDR3. Germline-derived CDR1 and CDR2 are MGHRA and YSYEKL.

As DNA, the CDR3 is TGTGCCAGCAGGGCCGCAGCTAACTATGGCTACACCTTC. Amino acid sequence: CASRAAANYGYTF. The chain employs TRBV6-5 and TRBJ1-2; no clear D. The ends were cut back, 6 bases at V and 0 bases at J, with 8 bases in the middle. The length of the CDR3 is 13 residues. Germline CDR1 is MNHEY and CDR2 is SVGAGI.

The chain links TRBV30 to TRBJ2-2; TRBD1 might be the D (5 bases). Germline loops: CDR1 GTSNPN, CDR2 SVGIG (reference sequence). V was cut by 5 bases and J by 4 bases, with 8 bases left in between. The CDR3 is 12 residues long. CDR3 DNA sequence: TGTGCCTGGGGAAGGGGCACCGGGGAGCTGTTTTTT. It is translated as CAWGRGTGELFF.

The genes are TRBV6-4 and TRBJ1-6; tentative D call: TRBD1 (5 bases). In germline, CDR1 is MRHNA, CDR2 SNTAGT. This CDR3 contains 14 residues. Trimming left V 5 bases short and J 14 bases short, with 19 bases between. In DNA, the CDR3 is TGTGCCAGCAGTCTAGAGGCCCATCGAGGGGCCCTCCACTTT. It specifies CASSLEAHRGALHF.

The chain is built from TRBV15 and TRBJ2-1, with 11 positions matching TRBD2. The CDR3 contains 16 residues. V was pared by 1 base and J by 8 bases, with 7 bases of the junction left unmatched. Germline CDR1 LNHNV, CDR2 YYDKDF (reference sequence). DNA for the CDR3: TGTGCCACCAGCAGAGCCCCTAGCGGGGGGTCGTATGAGCAGTTCTTC. Translated, it gives CATSRAPSGGSYEQFF.

This clone was seen just once. This sequence joins TRBV6-1 and TRBJ1-5; D unclear. V lost 1 base to trimming and J lost 6 bases, with 7 bases between them. Germline loops: CDR1 MNHNS, CDR2 SASEGT. This CDR3 is built from 13 residues. The CDR3 coding sequence is TGTGCCAGCAGTGAAGGGGTCCGTCAGCCCCAGCATTTT. Translating gives CASSEGVRQPQHF.

This rearrangement joins TRBV19 to TRBJ2-2, with TRBD2 matching 8 bases. V was clipped by 6 bases and J by 4 bases; unmatched bases: 10. The CDR3 is 16 amino acids. The V gene's germline CDR1 is LNHDA and CDR2 SQIVND (reference sequence). Written as DNA, the CDR3 is TGTGCCAGTAGGAATCCGGGACTAGTCCTCACCGGGGAGCTGTTTTTT. This gives the protein CASRNPGLVLTGELFF.

This clone was seen only once. J is TRBJ1-2 and V is TRBV6-1, with D possibly matching TRBD1 (5 bases). Trimming cost V 7 bases and J 0 bases, with 12 bases left between them. The CDR3 extends over 14 amino acids. Germline V gives CDR1 MNHNS, CDR2 SASEGT. The CDR3 spells CASTRAGTNYGYTF. CDR3 DNA: TGTGCCAGCACCAGGGCAGGGACTAACTATGGCTACACCTTC.

The J gene is TRBJ2-2, the V gene TRBV7-9; D is perhaps TRBD2 (6 bases). V lost 2 bases to trimming and J lost 0 bases, with 13 bases between them. The CDR3 has 17 residues. Germline V gives CDR1 SEHNR, CDR2 FQNEAQ (reference sequence). CDR3 coding DNA: TGTGCCAGCAGCTTATTGGACGGGACTTCGAACACCGGGGAGCTGTTTTTT. This translates into CASSLLDGTSNTGELFF.

This sequence joins TRBV5-4 and TRBJ2-7, with 7 bases that match TRBD1. CDR1 and CDR2 (germline): SGHNT, YYREEE (reference sequence). The junction had 12 bases not matched to a gene; V was cut back by 4 bases and J by 5 bases. This CDR3 is built from 15 residues. CDR3 residues: CASSQVDRDFDEQYF. CDR3 DNA sequence: TGTGCCAGCAGCCAAGTCGACAGGGATTTCGACGAGCAGTACTTC. The variable domain in full, completed from reference TRBV5-4 and TRBJ2-7, reads ETGVTQSPTHLIKTRGQQVTLRCSSQSGHNTVSWYQQALGQGPQFIFQYYREEENGRGNFPPRFSGLQFPNYSSELNVNALELDDSALYLCASSQVDRDFDEQYFGPGTRLTVT.

V and J are TRBV10-1 and TRBJ1-4; D uncertain. The CDR3 contains 10 residues. V was pared by 8 bases and J by 10 bases, with 8 bases between. The germline gives CDR1 WNHNN, CDR2 SYGVQD (reference sequence). The CDR3 here is CASQERKLFF. DNA of the CDR3: TGCGCCAGCCAGGAGAGAAAACTGTTTTTT.

This clone was detected a few times. DNA for the CDR3: TGTGCCAGCAGCCAGGCCAGGGGGTACGAGCAGTACTTC. This translates into CASSQARGYEQYF. The chain combines TRBV4-2 with TRBJ2-7, with 7 bases matching TRBD1. The CDR3 is 13 residues long. Germline V CDR1 and CDR2: LGHNA, YNFKEQ. Trimming cost V 3 bases and J 4 bases; bases outside gene matches: 3.

This clone was picked up a small number of times. At the DNA level, this CDR3 is encoded by other sequences in the same sample as well. The chain is built from TRBV6-1 and TRBJ1-4; possible D gene TRBD1, 5 bases. The V end was cut by 1 base, the J end by 1 base, with 10 bases between. The CDR3 is made up of 16 amino acids. The germline CDR1 and CDR2 sequences are MNHNS and SASEGT. The CDR3 is CASSEVRGGTNEKLFF. For the CDR3, the DNA is TGTGCCAGCAGTGAAGTACGGGGCGGAACTAATGAAAAACTGTTTTTT.

This chain uses TRBV4-3 with TRBJ2-5, with 7 bases aligning to TRBD1. This CDR3 contains 15 residues. With 4 bases clipped from V and 2 bases from J, the junction kept 7 bases outside the gene matches. Per the germline V gene, CDR1 is LGHNA and CDR2 is YSLEER. The CDR3 here is CASSRIQGWQETQYF. For the CDR3, the DNA is TGCGCCAGCAGCCGGATACAGGGGTGGCAAGAGACCCAGTACTTC.

This clone showed up just a few times. This same CDR3 is encoded by further DNA sequences in the sample. The chain employs TRBV6-5 and TRBJ1-1; D gene unclear. The ends were cut back, 6 bases at V and 3 bases at J, with 5 bases in the middle. From germline, CDR1 is MNHEY and CDR2 SVGAGI. The CDR3 has 11 residues. CDR3 amino acids: CASSSDTEAFF. CDR3 nucleotides: TGTGCCAGCAGCTCTGACACTGAAGCTTTCTTT.

V is TRBV5-5 and J is TRBJ2-3; D remains ambiguous. The V gene's germline CDR1 is SGHKS and CDR2 YYEKEE (reference sequence). V gave up 0 bases and J gave up 3 bases, with 11 bases separating them. This CDR3 comprises 15 residues. CDR3 coding DNA: TGTGCCAGCAGCTTGGAACTTACGAGGACAGATACGCAGTATTTT. Translating it yields CASSLELTRTDTQYF.

This clone came up a few times. V and J are TRBV7-2 and TRBJ1-6, with TRBD1 as a possible D gene (6 bases). Per the germline V gene, CDR1 is SGHTA and CDR2 is FQGNSA. Between the trimmed V and J ends, which lost 10 bases and 5 bases, there was a span of 21 bases. The CDR3 runs to 16 residues. The CDR3 sequence: CAIRMGGGVNNSPLHF. For the CDR3, the DNA is TGTGCCATTCGGATGGGGGGCGGGGTGAATAATTCACCCCTCCACTTT.

This clone has only a few counts. The chain employs TRBV30 and TRBJ2-1; 8 nucleotides match TRBD2. This CDR3 is built from 16 residues. The germline V gene has CDR1 GTSNPN and CDR2 SVGIG (reference sequence). V lost 3 bases and J lost 4; bases outside the gene matches: 11. The chain's CDR3 is CAWSHLSRGGYNEQFF. For the CDR3, the DNA is TGTGCCTGGAGCCATCTCTCCCGCGGGGGGTACAATGAGCAGTTCTTC.

Of note for this clone: Germline and junction disagree at one end, which may indicate a read error. V is TRBV7-2 and J is TRBJ1-2; D gene ambiguous. This CDR3 has 12 amino acids. In germline, CDR1 is SGHTA, CDR2 FQGNSA. The CDR3 loop reads CASSLESADYAF. The CDR3 DNA is TGTGCCAGCAGCTTAGAGAGTGCAGACTATGCCTTC.

The chain uses TRBV9 and TRBJ2-1; D is ambiguous. Trimming took 2 bases from V and 9 from J, leaving 9 bases between them. Germline lookup yields CDR1 SGDLS and CDR2 YYNGEE. The CDR3 totals 12 residues. The CDR3 protein is CASSVTGGEQFF. CDR3 bases: TGTGCCAGCAGCGTGACGGGTGGTGAGCAGTTCTTC.

This clone turned up a few times. The chain carries TRBV27 and TRBJ1-1; 7 bases agree with TRBD1. CDR3 length: 14 residues. The junction had 7 bases not matched to a gene; V was cut back by 7 bases and J by 2 bases. Germline V gives CDR1 MNHEY, CDR2 SMNVEV (reference sequence). The CDR3 reads CASTRDSRNTEAFF. CDR3 nucleotides: TGTGCCAGCACCCGGGACAGTCGAAACACTGAAGCTTTCTTT.

The chain is built from TRBV7-2 and TRBJ2-7; 7 nucleotides match TRBD2. This CDR3 comprises 14 residues. Trimming took 1 base from V and 6 from J; bases not matched to a gene: 6. CDR1 and CDR2 (germline): SGHTA, FQGNSA. CDR3 sequence: CASSLEAGVGEQYF. The CDR3 region has the DNA TGTGCCAGCAGCTTAGAGGCGGGGGTCGGCGAGCAGTACTTC.

This chain links TRBV2 with TRBJ1-1, with D perhaps matching TRBD1 (5 bases). The CDR3 contains 14 residues. Germline lookup yields CDR1 SNHLY and CDR2 FYNNEI. The germline V and J ends were trimmed by 8 bases and 3 bases, with 16 bases remaining between them. The CDR3 region has the DNA TGTGCCAGCGTTTGGAGCAGGGCCCACACTGAAGCTTTCTTT. Translating it yields CASVWSRAHTEAFF.